What follows are 23 T cell receptor beta chains derived from one specimen sequenced in a study of OX40 agonist ivuxolimab in advanced cancers. Repertoires were generated with immunoSEQ multiplex PCR, while TCRdb's copy carries only in-frame clones and drops some. Of approximately 21,000 clones in the sample, around 83% were seen once. This specimen consisted of CD4+ or CD8+ T cells sorted from blood, obtained in a trial of the OX40 agonist ivuxolimab. All receptors derive from an adult with an advanced solid tumor such as melanoma, head and neck, liver or kidney cancer.

This rearrangement joins TRBV2 to TRBJ2-3; D is perhaps TRBD1 or TRBD2 (5 bases each). V lost 1 base and J 2 bases, leaving 7 bases between the germline ends. The germline CDR1 and CDR2 sequences are SNHLY and FYNNEI. CDR3 size: 14 residues. For the CDR3, the DNA is TGTGCCAGCAGTGAAGTGGGGGACACAGATACGCAGTATTTT. This encodes CASSEVGDTDTQYF.

This clone was observed a handful of times. V is TRBV10-2 and J is TRBJ2-3, with 9 bases matching TRBD2. V dropped 7 bases and J dropped 2; count of bases not matched to a gene: 7. The CDR3 contains 15 residues. Per germline, CDR1 WSHSY and CDR2 SAAADI. The DNA for the CDR3 is TGCGCCAGCACAGAACTAGCGGGTTTCACAGATACGCAGTATTTT. Its translation is CASTELAGFTDTQYF.

The V call is TRBV11-2, the J call TRBJ2-1; 9 bases are a match to TRBD2. CDR1 is SGHAT, CDR2 FQNNGV, per germline. The CDR3 extends over 16 amino acids. V lost 0 bases, J lost 4 bases, and 4 bases stayed unmatched. CDR3 sequence (DNA): TGTGCCAGCAGCTTAGATATGGCGGGAGGGTACAATGAGCAGTTCTTC. This codes for CASSLDMAGGYNEQFF. Variable domain in full (rest from reference TRBV11-2 and TRBJ2-1): EAGVAQSPRYKIIEKRQSVAFWCNPISGHATLYWYQQILGQGPKLLIQFQNNGVVDDSQLPKDRFSAERLKGVDSTLKIQPAKLEDSAVYLCASSLDMAGGYNEQFFGPGTRLTVL.

The rearrangement joins TRBV5-5 to TRBJ2-2, with TRBD2 identical over 14 bases. CDR3 size: 17 residues. Losses at the gene ends were 4 bases for V and 3 bases for J; bases not matched to a gene: 5. Per germline, CDR1 SGHKS and CDR2 YYEKEE (reference sequence). The CDR3 nucleotides read TGTGCCAGCAGCCTGGGACTAGCGGGAGCGTACACCGGGGAGCTGTTTTTT. Its protein product is CASSLGLAGAYTGELFF.

In this sample, this clone turned up once. The CDR3 region is CASGAVSSGANVLTF. In DNA, the CDR3 is TGTGCCAGCGGGGCGGTGAGCTCTGGGGCCAACGTCCTGACTTTC. The chain uses TRBV6-4 and TRBJ2-6; TRBD1 is a possible D gene (5 bases). The CDR3 loop spans 15 amino acids. V was pared by 8 bases and J by 0 bases, with 11 bases between. The germline gives CDR1 MRHNA, CDR2 SNTAGT.

On this clone itself: At one end, the junction sequence differs from germline, possibly due to a read error. The rearrangement uses TRBV7-7 and TRBJ2-2; D is uncertain. CDR1 and CDR2 (germline): SSHAT, FNYEAQ (reference sequence). The length of the CDR3 is 13 residues. The CDR3 is CASSLDGSGELFF. The CDR3 DNA reads TGTGCTAGCAGCTTAGACGGATCCGGGGAGCTGTTTTTT. The full variable domain, completed using reference TRBV7-7 and TRBJ2-2, is GAGVSQSPRYKVTKRGQDVTLRCDPISSHATLYWYQQALGQGPEFLTYFNYEAQPDKSGLPSDRFSAERPEGSISTLTIQRTEQRDSAMYRCASSLDGSGELFFGEGSRLTVL.

V gene TRBV18 combines with J gene TRBJ2-1, with D perhaps assigned TRBD1 or TRBD2 (5 bases each). The CDR3 extends over 16 amino acids. Germline CDR1 is KGHSH and CDR2 is LQKENI. Trimming shortened V by 3 bases and J by 6 bases, and 18 bases separated the two germline ends. DNA for the CDR3: TGTGCCAGCTCACCCCGAATAGGGACCCCCGTCAATGAGCAGTTCTTC. This sequence encodes CASSPRIGTPVNEQFF.

The chain joins TRBV10-3 to TRBJ1-1; unclear D gene. V lost 3 bases and J lost 1, with 9 bases in between. CDR1 and CDR2 from the germline V gene are ENHRY and SYGVKD. The length of the CDR3 is 14 residues. CDR3 amino acids: CAISEGHPNTEAFF. The CDR3 DNA reads as TGTGCCATCAGTGAAGGGCACCCGAACACTGAAGCTTTCTTT.

This clone has more than one count but fewer than ten. The chain combines TRBV6-5 with TRBJ1-4, with TRBD1 as a possible D gene (5 bases). The CDR3 extends over 11 amino acids. Germline values: CDR1 MNHEY, CDR2 SVGAGI. Trimming cost V 8 bases and J 7 bases, with 8 bases left between them. The CDR3 nucleotides are TGTGCCAGCCGGGGGGGTGAAAAACTGTTTTTT. It specifies CASRGGEKLFF.

The rearrangement links TRBV7-8 to TRBJ2-5, with TRBD2 matching 10 bases. Germline CDR1 SGHVS, CDR2 FQNEAQ. V shed 3 bases, J shed 5 bases, and the junction held 6 bases outside the gene matches. The CDR3 consists of 15 residues. The CDR3 spells CASSFSSGSSETQYF. The CDR3 coding sequence is TGTGCCAGCAGCTTTTCTAGCGGGAGCAGCGAGACCCAGTACTTC.

V usage is TRBV30 and J usage is TRBJ2-3; D is possibly TRBD2 (7 bases). Trimming removed 4 bases from V and 3 bases from J, with 14 bases in between. Germline V gene data show CDR1 as GTSNPN and CDR2 as SVGIG (reference sequence). The CDR3 runs to 14 residues. CDR3 DNA sequence: TGTGCCTGGAACGAGGGGGGAGGGACAGATACGCAGTATTTT. This gives the protein CAWNEGGGTDTQYF.

V gene TRBV6-5 combines with J gene TRBJ2-7, with TRBD2 matching over 7 bases. V dropped 10 bases and J dropped 5; count of bases not matched to a gene: 11. The CDR3 covers 13 residues. Germline V gene sequence: CDR1 MNHEY, CDR2 SVGAGI. DNA of the CDR3: TGTGCCACCAGCTCCGGGGCGGGAGACGAGCAGTACTTC. The encoded protein is CATSSGAGDEQYF.

The chain employs TRBV7-9 and TRBJ1-2; 7 bases fit TRBD1. In germline, CDR1 is SEHNR, CDR2 FQNEAQ (reference sequence). Germline trimming cut 5 bases from V and 0 bases from J; bases unmatched to any gene: 6. This CDR3 comprises 15 residues. The CDR3 region has the DNA TGTGCCAGCAGCACCCGACAGGGAGCTAACTATGGCTACACCTTC. Encoded protein: CASSTRQGANYGYTF.

This clone was detected a few times. V is TRBV27 and J is TRBJ1-5; D gene unclear. The V end was cut by 5 bases, the J end by 3 bases, with 14 bases between. Germline CDR1 MNHEY, CDR2 SMNVEV (reference sequence). This CDR3 has 15 amino acids. In DNA form, the CDR3 reads TGTGCCAGCAGTCACATCCGGGGAGTCAATCAGCCCCAGCATTTT. The encoded protein is CASSHIRGVNQPQHF.

This clone was seen more than once but under ten times. The chain employs TRBV12-5 and TRBJ2-5; D gene ambiguous. Per germline, CDR1 LGHNT and CDR2 FRNRAP. The CDR3 is 12 residues long. V dropped 5 bases and J dropped 5 bases, with 9 bases sitting between them. CDR3 in DNA: TGTGCTAGTGGTCCCAGACCCGAGACCCAGTACTTC. As protein: CASGPRPETQYF.

The chain employs TRBV6-5 and TRBJ2-7, with D hard to call. V shed 3 bases and J shed 2 bases, with 8 bases lying between them. This CDR3 region has 13 residues. Germline assignment: CDR1 MNHEY and CDR2 SVGAGI. CDR3 DNA: TGTGCCAGCAGTTATAAGGGCACCTACGAGCAGTACTTC. It yields the protein CASSYKGTYEQYF.

Here the CDR3 DNA reads TGTGCCAGCAGAGCAGGGGTGGGGAACACTGAAGCTTTCTTT. Its protein is CASRAGVGNTEAFF. This chain uses TRBV9 with TRBJ1-1; tentative D call: TRBD1 (6 bases). Germline CDR1 SGDLS, CDR2 YYNGEE. The germline V and J ends were trimmed by 5 bases and 1 base, with 12 bases remaining between them. This CDR3 contains 14 residues.

The V call is TRBV5-1, the J call TRBJ2-7, with 10 bases aligning to TRBD1. The germline V gene has CDR1 SGHRS and CDR2 YFSETQ. This CDR3 region has 14 residues. V was clipped by 4 bases and J by 3 bases; unmatched bases: 4. The DNA for the CDR3 is TGCGCCAGCAGCCCGTGGACAGGGGGCTACGAGCAGTACTTC. Amino acid sequence: CASSPWTGGYEQYF.

This clone came up a few times. The CDR3 here is CASSARDWETQYF. The CDR3 DNA sequence: TGTGCCAGCAGCGCCAGGGATTGGGAGACCCAGTACTTC. The chain recombines TRBV9 with TRBJ2-5, with D possibly being TRBD1 (5 bases). Germline assignment: CDR1 SGDLS and CDR2 YYNGEE. Trimming stripped 3 bases from V and 5 bases from J, with 11 bases between. CDR3 length equals 13 residues.

In DNA form, the CDR3 reads TGTGCCAGTGACAACAGGGAGTCATGGGAGACCCAGTACTTC. This encodes CASDNRESWETQYF. This sequence joins TRBV2 and TRBJ2-5, with TRBD1 as a possible D gene (6 bases). Germline CDR1 reads SNHLY; CDR2 reads FYNNEI. The CDR3 runs 14 residues. V was clipped by 9 bases and J by 5 bases, with 19 bases between them.

The chain has TRBV4-2 and TRBJ2-7, with 11 positions matching TRBD2. V trimming: 0 bases; J trimming: 4 bases; junction bases outside the gene matches: 14. The germline CDR1 and CDR2 sequences are LGHNA and YNFKEQ. CDR3 size: 19 residues. The CDR3 DNA reads TGTGCCAGCAGCCAAGATGCCACCGTGACTAGCGGGATAGTATACGAGCAGTACTTC. Translation: CASSQDATVTSGIVYEQYF.

The chain is built from TRBV11-2 and TRBJ2-1, with TRBD2 matching 8 bases. Trimming at V came to 5 bases and at J to 0 bases, leaving 3 bases not matched to a gene. Per germline, CDR1 SGHAT and CDR2 FQNNGV. The CDR3 length is 15 residues. The CDR3 coding sequence is TGTGCCAGCAGCCCCAGCGGGAGCTCCTACAATGAGCAGTTCTTC. It is translated as CASSPSGSSYNEQFF.

The J gene is TRBJ1-3, the V gene TRBV19; no clear D gene. Between the trimmed V and J ends, which lost 7 bases and 4 bases, there was a span of 2 bases. The CDR3 has 10 amino acids. CDR1 LNHDA and CDR2 SQIVND come from the germline V gene (reference sequence). CDR3 residues: CASIGNTIYF. CDR3 in DNA: TGTGCCAGTATAGGAAACACCATATATTTT.